One sample yielded the 14 T cell receptor beta chains listed below, sequenced in a study of blood T cell repertoires in COVID-19. Sequenced by immunoSEQ multiplex PCR; TCRdb stores in-frame clones only, minus some. This table holds just over 250,000 clones, roughly 88% found once. Sample: peripheral blood. All receptors come from a woman in her 70s with COVID-19, enrolled during active disease.

The rearrangement links TRBV2 to TRBJ2-2; 14 bases agree with TRBD2. Germline V gives CDR1 SNHLY, CDR2 FYNNEI. The CDR3 runs to 14 residues. J was trimmed by 5 bases and V by 9 bases; bases with no gene match: 2. CDR3 in DNA: TGTGCCAGAGGACTAGCGGGAGGAACCGGGGAGCTGTTTTTT. Its translation: CARGLAGGTGELFF.

This clone was observed once. This rearrangement joins TRBV3-1 (or the pseudogene TRBV3-2) to TRBJ1-5, with D maybe TRBD1 (5 bases). The V end was cut by 0 bases, the J end by 3 bases, with 12 bases between. Germline lookup yields CDR1 LGHDT and CDR2 YNNKEL (reference sequence). The CDR3 is 16 amino acids. Written as DNA, the CDR3 is TGTGCCAGCAGCCAAGATTATAGACAGCCCAATCAGCCCCAGCATTTT. Protein sequence: CASSQDYRQPNQPQHF.

The chain couples TRBV4-2 to TRBJ2-3; 10 bases match TRBD2. This CDR3 has 15 residues. Trimming took 4 bases from V and 6 from J; bases not matched to a gene: 7. Germline V CDR1 and CDR2: LGHNA, YNFKEQ. The CDR3 DNA is TGTGCCAGCAGCCCGCTAGCGGGAGCGTGGGATACGCAGTATTTT. Encoded protein: CASSPLAGAWDTQYF.

V gene TRBV4-1 combines with J gene TRBJ1-2; D ambiguous. The germline V gene has CDR1 MGHRA and CDR2 YSYEKL. The CDR3 is made up of 14 amino acids. With 6 bases removed from V and 0 bases from J, the gap between germline ends came to 11 bases. CDR3 coding DNA: TGCGCCAGCAGAACAGCGACTACTAACTATGGCTACACCTTC. It encodes CASRTATTNYGYTF.

The V and J genes are TRBV6-5 and TRBJ1-1, with 9 bases aligning to TRBD1. The germline V gene encodes CDR1 MNHEY and CDR2 SVGAGI. The CDR3 length is 15 residues. V shed 7 bases, J shed 1 base, and the junction held 7 bases outside the gene matches. The DNA for the CDR3 is TGTGCCAGCAAAGGACAGGGGAGTACGAACACTGAAGCTTTCTTT. Residues: CASKGQGSTNTEAFF.

CDR3 protein: CSVEPGTAGQYF. CDR3 nucleotides: TGCAGCGTTGAACCTGGGACAGCCGGCCAGTATTTT. V gene TRBV29-1 combines with J gene TRBJ2-3; 7 nucleotides match TRBD1. Unmatched junction bases numbered 8, after V lost 2 bases and J lost 12 bases. Germline values: CDR1 SQVTM, CDR2 ANQGSEA. The CDR3 runs 12 residues.

J is TRBJ2-5 and V is TRBV7-3; D may be TRBD2 (6 bases). The germline V and J ends were trimmed by 2 bases and 6 bases, with 16 bases remaining between them. This CDR3 contains 15 residues. The germline V gene has CDR1 SGHTA and CDR2 FQGTGA. The CDR3 sequence: CASSLFTGVEQTQYF. CDR3 sequence (DNA): TGTGCCAGCAGCTTATTTACGGGAGTAGAACAGACCCAGTACTTC.

The chain has TRBV2 and TRBJ2-2; D not certain. V was pared by 2 bases and J by 3 bases, with 4 bases between. CDR3 length equals 13 residues. The germline gives CDR1 SNHLY, CDR2 FYNNEI. CDR3 DNA sequence: TGTGCCAGCAGTGAATCGTACACCGGGGAGCTGTTTTTT. Translating it yields CASSESYTGELFF.

This clone was seen just once. The chain joins TRBV3-1 (or the pseudogene TRBV3-2) to TRBJ1-2, with unresolved D. Trimming cost V 0 bases and J 14 bases, with 13 bases left between them. CDR1 is LGHDT and CDR2 is YNNKEL in the germline V gene (reference sequence). This CDR3 is built from 12 residues. The DNA of the CDR3 is TGTGCCAGCAGCCAAGATGAAAGAGGGCTAACCTTC. It encodes CASSQDERGLTF.

This chain links TRBV6-5 with TRBJ1-5, with 7 bases that match TRBD1. After removal of 4 bases from V and 3 bases from J, the junction contained 3 bases not matched to a gene. The CDR3 sequence is 14 residues long. The germline V gene has CDR1 MNHEY and CDR2 SVGAGI. In DNA, the CDR3 is TGTGCCAGCAGTTCCGGACAGGCCAATCAGCCCCAGCATTTT. Translation gives CASSSGQANQPQHF.

The V call is TRBV9, the J call TRBJ1-3; 8 nucleotides align to TRBD1. The length of the CDR3 is 16 residues. V was clipped by 2 bases and J by 0 bases; unmatched bases: 4. Germline assignment: CDR1 SGDLS and CDR2 YYNGEE. The CDR3 DNA is TGTGCCAGCAGCGTCAGGGGGCTCGACTCTGGAAACACCATATATTTT. This sequence encodes CASSVRGLDSGNTIYF.

The chain uses TRBV11-3 and TRBJ2-1; 7 bases are shared with TRBD2. In germline, CDR1 is SGHNT, CDR2 YENEEA. The CDR3 runs 14 residues. Germline trimming cut 1 base from V and 4 bases from J; bases unmatched to any gene: 1. The CDR3 region has the DNA TGTGCCAGCAGCTTAGGTAGCGGGTACAATGAGCAGTTCTTC. It translates to CASSLGSGYNEQFF.

This chain uses TRBV18 with TRBJ2-3, with TRBD2 matching over 9 bases. In germline, CDR1 is KGHSH, CDR2 LQKENI. The CDR3 length is 17 residues. V shed 5 bases, J shed 0 bases, and the junction held 9 bases outside the gene matches. Here the CDR3 DNA reads TGTGCCAGCTCATTCTCGGCGGGAGGGACTAGCACAGATACGCAGTATTTT. Its translation: CASSFSAGGTSTDTQYF.

The rearrangement joins TRBV30 to TRBJ1-2; 8 positions agree with TRBD1. Trimming cost V 0 bases and J 4 bases; bases outside gene matches: 7. The CDR3 has 15 residues. Germline V CDR1 and CDR2: GTSNPN, SVGIG (reference sequence). CDR3 in amino acids: CAWSVLLQGAYGYTF. The CDR3, as DNA: TGTGCCTGGAGTGTACTTTTGCAGGGGGCCTATGGCTACACCTTC.